This note documents a single T cell receptor (beta chain) sequence. These data originate in a study of cytomegalovirus exposure and HLA in healthy donors. The PCR had 60 Vbeta and 13 Jbeta primers. Profiling relied on immunoSEQ multiplex PCR, and the TCRdb table lists in-frame clones only, not all of them. Altogether 150,000 to 200,000 clones are present, over 60% being singletons, with the ten largest covering approximately 2.4%. The sequencing input was PBMCs. This TCR was sampled from a woman in her 50s in good health and CMV-seronegative.

The CDR3 DNA is TGTGCCATCGGCCAAATGAATCAGCCCCAGCATTTT. Its translation is CAIGQMNQPQHF. The chain combines TRBV10-3 with TRBJ1-5; no firm D call. Trimming removed 8 bases at V and 4 bases at J, with 9 bases between. CDR3 length: 12 amino acids. Germline V gene data show CDR1 as ENHRY and CDR2 as SYGVKD.